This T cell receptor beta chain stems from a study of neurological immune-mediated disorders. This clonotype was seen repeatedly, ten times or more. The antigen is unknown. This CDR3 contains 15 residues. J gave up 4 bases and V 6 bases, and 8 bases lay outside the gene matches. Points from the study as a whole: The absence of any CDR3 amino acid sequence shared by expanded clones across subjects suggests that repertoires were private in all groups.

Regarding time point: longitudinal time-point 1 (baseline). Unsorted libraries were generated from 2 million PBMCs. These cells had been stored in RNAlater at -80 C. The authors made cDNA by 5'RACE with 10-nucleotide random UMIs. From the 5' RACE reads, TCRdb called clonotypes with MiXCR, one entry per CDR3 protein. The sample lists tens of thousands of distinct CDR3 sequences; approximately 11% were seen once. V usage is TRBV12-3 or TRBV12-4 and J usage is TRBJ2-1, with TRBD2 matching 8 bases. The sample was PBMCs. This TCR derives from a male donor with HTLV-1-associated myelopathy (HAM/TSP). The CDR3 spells CASRLRAGAYNEQFF. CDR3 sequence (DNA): TGTGCCAGCAGGCTTAGAGCGGGGGCATACAATGAGCAGTTCTTC.